This record looks at one T cell receptor (beta chain) sequence and its context. Its antigen is not identified. Each CDR3 protein is one row after TCRdb ran MiXCR on the 5' RACE reads. The sample consists of approximately 290,000 distinct CDR3 sequences, 8% to 10% of them appearing once. CDR1 SEHNR and CDR2 FQNEAQ come from the germline V gene (reference sequence). The J segment lost 3 bases and the V segment lost 6 bases, leaving 6 bases of the junction unmatched. The length of the CDR3 is 14 residues. This sample is part of a study of T-cell memory formation after mild COVID-19. About the study: TCR clusters largely stayed donor specific.

The study's findings and limits: Day 15 to 85 contracting clones showed balanced CD4/CD8; day 15 to 37 expanders favored CD4+. Pre-infection memory contained some responding clones, which suggested that cross-reactive memory had joined.

The chain employs TRBV7-9 and TRBJ1-2; 8 bases are shared with TRBD1. This sequence was found in a man aged 18 to 29 who had mild COVID-19 (a few samples of this study predate the infection). Cell type and time point are not known. Material for sequencing was PBMCs or a T cell subset sorted from them (not recorded which). This chain's CDR3 is CASSMDRADYGYTF. The CDR3 nucleotides are TGTGCCAGCAGTATGGACAGGGCGGACTATGGCTACACCTTC.